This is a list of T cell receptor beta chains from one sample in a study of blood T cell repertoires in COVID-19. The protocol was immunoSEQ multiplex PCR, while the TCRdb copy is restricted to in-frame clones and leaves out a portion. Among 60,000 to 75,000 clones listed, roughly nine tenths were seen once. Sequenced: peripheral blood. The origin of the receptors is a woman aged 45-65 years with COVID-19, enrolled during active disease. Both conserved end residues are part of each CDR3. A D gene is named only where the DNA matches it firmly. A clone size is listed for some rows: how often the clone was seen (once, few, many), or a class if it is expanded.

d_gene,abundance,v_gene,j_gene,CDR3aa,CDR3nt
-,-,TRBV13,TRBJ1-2,CASRRLFQDYGYTF,TGTGCCAGCCGCCGTTTGTTTCAGGACTATGGCTACACCTTC
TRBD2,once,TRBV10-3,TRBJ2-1,CAIRVPGLALNEQFF,TGTGCCATCAGGGTACCGGGACTAGCCCTCAATGAGCAGTTCTTC
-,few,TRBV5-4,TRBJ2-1,CASSLGGSSNNEQFF,TGTGCCAGCAGCTTGGGAGGGTCAAGCAATAATGAGCAGTTCTTC
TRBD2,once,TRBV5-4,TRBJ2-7,CASSTRGGRGYEQYF,TGTGCCAGCAGCACCCGGGGGGGCAGGGGATACGAGCAGTACTTC
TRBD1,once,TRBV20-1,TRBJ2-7,CSASRFGQGATDEQYF,TGCAGTGCTAGTCGGTTCGGCCAGGGGGCTACGGACGAGCAGTACTTC
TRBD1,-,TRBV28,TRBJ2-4,CASSLGSWDSGYF,TGTGCCAGCAGTTTGGGAAGCTGGGACAGCGGATACTTC
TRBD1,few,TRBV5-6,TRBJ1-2,CASRRTGDYGYTF,TGTGCCAGCAGGCGGACAGGGGACTATGGCTACACCTTC
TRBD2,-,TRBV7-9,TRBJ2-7,CASSPAGGPEQYF,TGTGCCAGCAGCCCTGCGGGAGGGCCCGAGCAGTACTTC
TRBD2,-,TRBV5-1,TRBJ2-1,CASSSRLAGVSYNEQFF,TGCGCCAGCAGCTCGAGACTAGCGGGAGTATCTTACAATGAGCAGTTCTTC
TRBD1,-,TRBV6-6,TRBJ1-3,CASSLTGARGNTIYF,TGTGCCAGCAGTCTTACAGGGGCGCGTGGAAACACCATATATTTT
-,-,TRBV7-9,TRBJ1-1,CASSSLRQENTEAFF,TGTGCCAGCAGCTCCCTCAGACAGGAGAACACTGAAGCTTTCTTT
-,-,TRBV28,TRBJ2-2,CASSLRGKLFF,TGTGCCAGCAGTCTCAGGGGTAAGCTGTTTTTT
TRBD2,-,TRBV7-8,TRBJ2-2,CASTGKSSDTGLAGGNYGELFF,TGTGCCAGCACCGGCAAATCGTCGGACACAGGACTAGCGGGAGGGAATTACGGGGAGCTGTTTTTT
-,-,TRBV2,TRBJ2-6,CASSRSSSGANVLTF,TGTGCCAGCAGTCGCAGTTCATCGGGGGCCAACGTCCTGACTTTC
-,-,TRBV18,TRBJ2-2,CASSAVTTTGELFF,TGTGCCAGCTCAGCGGTCACTACCACCGGGGAGCTGTTTTTT
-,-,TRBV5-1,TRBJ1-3,CASSLGDRPSSGNTIYF,TGCGCCAGCAGCTTGGGTGACAGGCCTAGCTCTGGAAACACCATATATTTT
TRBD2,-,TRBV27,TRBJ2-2,CASRSSTSFGDTGELFF,TGTGCCAGCAGATCCTCGACTAGCTTTGGGGACACCGGGGAGCTGTTTTTT
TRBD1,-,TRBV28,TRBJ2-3,CASSFSGGGTDTQYF,TGTGCCAGCAGTTTTTCAGGGGGCGGCACAGATACGCAGTATTTT
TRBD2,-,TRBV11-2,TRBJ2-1,CASSSVSGRGEQFF,TGTGCCAGCAGCTCAGTTAGCGGGAGAGGTGAGCAGTTCTTC
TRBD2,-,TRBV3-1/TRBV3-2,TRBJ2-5,CASSQVAGEETQYF,TGTGCCAGCAGCCAAGTAGCGGGGGAAGAGACCCAGTACTTC
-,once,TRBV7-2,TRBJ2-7,CASSLGQRYEQYF,TGTGCCAGCAGCTTAGGACAAAGATACGAGCAGTACTTC
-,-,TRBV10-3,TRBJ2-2,CAISDPTSRHTGELFF,TGTGCCATCAGTGATCCCACTAGCCGTCATACCGGGGAGCTGTTTTTT
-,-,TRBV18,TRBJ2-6,CASSPSQASGANVLTF,TGTGCCAGCTCACCATCCCAAGCCTCTGGGGCCAACGTCCTGACTTTC
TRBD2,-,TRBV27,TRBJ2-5,CASSPYRDLRLAGGGETQYF,TGTGCCAGCAGTCCCTACAGGGACCTAAGACTAGCGGGAGGTGGGGAGACCCAGTACTTC
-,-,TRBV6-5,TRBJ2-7,CASSLEGVNEQYF,TGTGCCAGCAGCCTCGAGGGCGTCAACGAGCAGTACTTC
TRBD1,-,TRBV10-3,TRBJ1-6,CAIRTGGTRNSPLHF,TGTGCCATCAGGACAGGGGGGACACGGAATTCACCCCTCCACTTT
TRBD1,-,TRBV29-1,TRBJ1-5,CSVLTQMFRQGLGEPQHF,TGCAGCGTCTTAACCCAAATGTTTCGACAGGGCCTAGGAGAGCCCCAGCATTTT
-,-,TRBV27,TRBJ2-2,CASPRVLSSTGELFF,TGTGCCAGTCCCAGGGTTTTATCTAGCACCGGGGAGCTGTTTTTT
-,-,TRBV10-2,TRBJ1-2,CASGRVGGRNYGYTF,TGCGCCAGTGGGAGGGTGGGGGGCCGTAACTATGGCTACACCTTC
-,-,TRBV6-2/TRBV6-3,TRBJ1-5,CASSNDRLQPQHF,TGTGCCAGCAGCAACGACAGGCTTCAGCCCCAGCATTTT
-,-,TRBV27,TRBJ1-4,CASTKRTGEKLFF,TGTGCCAGCACCAAACGCACAGGGGAAAAACTGTTTTTT
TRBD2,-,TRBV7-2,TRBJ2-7,CASSLNPGTSVLYEQYF,TGTGCCAGCAGCTTGAACCCCGGGACTAGCGTTTTGTACGAGCAGTACTTC
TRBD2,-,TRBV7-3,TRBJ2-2,CASTTSGSTGELFF,TGTGCCAGTACGACTAGCGGGAGCACCGGGGAGCTGTTTTTT
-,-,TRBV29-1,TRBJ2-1,CSVVGSGWNEQFF,TGCAGCGTTGTCGGGAGCGGATGGAATGAGCAGTTCTTC
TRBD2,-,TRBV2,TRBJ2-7,CASTSGRNYEQYF,TGTGCCAGTACTAGCGGAAGAAACTACGAGCAGTACTTC
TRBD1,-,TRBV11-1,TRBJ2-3,CASSLRDRAFTDTQYF,TGTGCCAGCAGCTTAAGGGACAGGGCCTTCACAGATACGCAGTATTTT
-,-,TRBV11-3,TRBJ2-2,CASASVTGELFF,TGTGCCAGCGCTAGCGTGACCGGGGAGCTGTTTTTT
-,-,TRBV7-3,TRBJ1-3,CASSLTAGYGNTIYF,TGTGCCAGCAGCTTAACGGCGGGTTATGGAAACACCATATATTTT
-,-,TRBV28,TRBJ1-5,CASSFMSQPQHF,TGTGCCAGCAGTTTTATGTCTCAGCCCCAGCATTTT
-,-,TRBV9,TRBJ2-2,CASSVIVNTGELFF,TGTGCCAGCAGCGTAATCGTGAACACCGGGGAGCTGTTTTTT
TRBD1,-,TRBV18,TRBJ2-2,CASSPPAMVSGQGAAGELFF,TGTGCCAGCTCACCACCGGCGATGGTTTCGGGGCAGGGGGCAGCCGGGGAGCTGTTTTTT
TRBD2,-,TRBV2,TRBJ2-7,CASGGRGAVHEQYF,TGTGCCAGCGGAGGGCGGGGGGCGGTCCACGAGCAGTACTTC
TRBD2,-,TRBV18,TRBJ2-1,CASSPLSSGSSYNEQFF,TGTGCCAGCTCACCCCTATCTAGCGGGAGCTCCTACAATGAGCAGTTCTTC
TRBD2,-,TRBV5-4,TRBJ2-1,CASSSERLAGANNEQFF,TGTGCCAGCAGCTCCGAACGACTAGCGGGGGCCAACAATGAGCAGTTCTTC
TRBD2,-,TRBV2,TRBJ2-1,CASIPAGVLYNEQFF,TGTGCCAGCATCCCGGCGGGAGTTCTCTACAATGAGCAGTTCTTC
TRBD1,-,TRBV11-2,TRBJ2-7,CASSLQGTPYEQYF,TGTGCCAGCAGCCTACAGGGGACACCCTACGAGCAGTACTTC
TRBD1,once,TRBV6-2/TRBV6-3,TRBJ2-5,CASSPTTGGLGETQYF,TGTGCCAGCAGCCCTACGACAGGGGGCCTTGGGGAGACCCAGTACTTC
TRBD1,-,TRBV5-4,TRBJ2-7,CASRASDRVYEQYF,TGTGCCAGCAGAGCATCGGACAGGGTCTACGAGCAGTACTTC
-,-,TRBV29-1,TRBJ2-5,CSVEAETQYF,TGCAGCGTTGAGGCAGAGACCCAGTACTTC
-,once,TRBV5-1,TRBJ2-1,CASSTGSMVYNEQFF,TGCGCCAGCAGCACTGGTAGTATGGTCTACAATGAGCAGTTCTTC
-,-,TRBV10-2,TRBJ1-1,CASTHTGTEAFF,TGCGCCAGCACCCATACAGGGACTGAAGCTTTCTTT
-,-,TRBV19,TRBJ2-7,CASSMRGTSEQYF,TGTGCCAGTAGTATGAGGGGGACGAGTGAGCAGTACTTC
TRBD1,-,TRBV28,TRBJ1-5,CASSSHRGRGNQPQHF,TGTGCCAGCAGTTCGCACAGGGGACGAGGCAATCAGCCCCAGCATTTT